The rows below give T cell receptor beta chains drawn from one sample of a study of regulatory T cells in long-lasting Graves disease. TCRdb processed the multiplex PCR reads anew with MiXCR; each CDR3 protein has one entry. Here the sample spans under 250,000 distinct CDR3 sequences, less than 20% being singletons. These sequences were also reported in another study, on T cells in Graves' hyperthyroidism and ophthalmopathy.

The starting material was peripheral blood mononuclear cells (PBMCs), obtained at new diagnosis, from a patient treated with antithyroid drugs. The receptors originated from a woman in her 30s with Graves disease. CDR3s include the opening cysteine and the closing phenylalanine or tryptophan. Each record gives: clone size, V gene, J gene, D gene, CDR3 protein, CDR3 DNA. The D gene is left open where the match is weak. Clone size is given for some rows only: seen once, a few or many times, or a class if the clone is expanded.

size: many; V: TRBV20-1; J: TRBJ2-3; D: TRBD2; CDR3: CSARVPLAGVNF; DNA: TGCAGTGCTAGAGTCCCGCTAGCGGGGGTGAATTTT
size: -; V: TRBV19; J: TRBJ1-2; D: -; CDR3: CASRDYGYTF; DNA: TGTGCCAGTAGGGACTATGGCTACACCTTC
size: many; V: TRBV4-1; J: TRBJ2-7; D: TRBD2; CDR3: CASSQPRRAGGLYF; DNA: TGCGCCAGCAGCCAGCCAAGGAGGGCGGGGGGGCTGTACTTC
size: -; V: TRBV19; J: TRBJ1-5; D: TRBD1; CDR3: CASMRTGPNQPQHF; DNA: TGTGCCAGTATGAGGACAGGGCCCAATCAGCCCCAGCATTTT
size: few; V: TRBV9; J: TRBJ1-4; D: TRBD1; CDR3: CASSVGGTGTTNEKLFF; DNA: TGTGCCAGCAGCGTCGGTGGGACAGGGACAACTAATGAAAAACTGTTTTTT
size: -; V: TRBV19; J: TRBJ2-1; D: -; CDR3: CASRRGQTDNEQFF; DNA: TGTGCCAGTAGGCGCGGACAGACAGACAATGAGCAGTTCTTC
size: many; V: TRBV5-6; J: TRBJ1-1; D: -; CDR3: CASSLFFAGANTEAFF; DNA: TGTGCCAGCAGCTTGTTTTTTGCAGGGGCGAACACTGAAGCTTTCTTT
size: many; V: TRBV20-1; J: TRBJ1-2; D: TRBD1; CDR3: CSAREFRTGGNYGYTF; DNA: TGCAGTGCTAGAGAGTTCAGGACAGGGGGTAACTATGGCTACACCTTC
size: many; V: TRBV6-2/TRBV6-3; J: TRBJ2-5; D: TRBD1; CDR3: CASSQYRGRETQYF; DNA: TGTGCCAGCAGCCAATACAGGGGGAGAGAGACCCAGTACTTC
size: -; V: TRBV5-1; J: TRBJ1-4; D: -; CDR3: CASSKAQTSGAEKLFF; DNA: TGCGCCAGCAGCAAGGCTCAGACAAGCGGGGCGGAAAAACTGTTTTTT
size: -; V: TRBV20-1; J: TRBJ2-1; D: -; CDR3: CSAGMGNEQFF; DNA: TGCAGTGCAGGGATGGGCAATGAGCAGTTCTTC
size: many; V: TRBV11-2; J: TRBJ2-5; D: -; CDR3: CASSFGFPQYF; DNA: TGTGCCAGCAGCTTCGGGTTTCCCCAGTACTTC
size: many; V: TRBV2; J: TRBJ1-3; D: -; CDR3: CATITLLRWDTIYF; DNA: TGTGCCACCATTACCCTATTGCGTTGGGACACCATATATTTT
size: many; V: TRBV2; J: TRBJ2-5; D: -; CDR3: CASSEALRTAGTQYF; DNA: TGTGCCAGCAGTGAAGCGCTTAGGACAGCCGGGACCCAGTACTTC
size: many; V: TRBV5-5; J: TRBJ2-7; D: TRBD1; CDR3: CASSRQGGHYEQYF; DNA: TGTGCCAGCAGTCGACAGGGCGGGCATTACGAGCAGTACTTC
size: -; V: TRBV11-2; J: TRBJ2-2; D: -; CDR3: CASTIRIEGTTGELFF; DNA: TGTGCCAGCACCATCCGAATTGAGGGCACCACCGGGGAGCTGTTTTTT
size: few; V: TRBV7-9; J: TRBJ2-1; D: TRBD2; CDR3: CASSPQGLAGDYYNEQFF; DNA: TGTGCCAGCAGCCCCCAAGGACTAGCGGGGGATTATTACAATGAGCAGTTCTTC
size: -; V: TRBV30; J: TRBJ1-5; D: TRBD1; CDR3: CAWSTGQGAGQPQHF; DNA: TGTGCCTGGAGTACGGGACAGGGGGCAGGTCAGCCCCAGCATTTT
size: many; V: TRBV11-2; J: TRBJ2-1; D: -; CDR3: CASSSRSSYNEQFF; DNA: TGTGCCAGCAGCTCCCGGAGCTCCTACAATGAGCAGTTCTTC
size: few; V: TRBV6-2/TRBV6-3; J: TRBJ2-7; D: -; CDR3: CASKGFGTYEQYF; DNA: TGTGCCAGCAAAGGATTTGGTACCTACGAGCAGTACTTC
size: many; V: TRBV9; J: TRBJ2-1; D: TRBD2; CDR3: CASSVRASGGAGVSYNEQFF; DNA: TGTGCCAGCAGCGTAAGGGCTAGCGGGGGGGCCGGGGTGTCCTACAATGAGCAGTTCTTC
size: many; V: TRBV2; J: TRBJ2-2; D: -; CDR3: CASGTDTGELFF; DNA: TGTGCCAGCGGAACGGACACCGGGGAGCTGTTTTTT
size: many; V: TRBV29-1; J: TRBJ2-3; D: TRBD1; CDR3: CSVKQGPSRDTQYF; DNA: TGCAGCGTTAAACAGGGGCCCAGCCGAGATACGCAGTATTTT
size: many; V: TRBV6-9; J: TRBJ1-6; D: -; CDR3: CASSYFEGINNSPLHF; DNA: TGTGCCAGCAGTTACTTCGAGGGTATAAATAATTCACCCCTCCACTTT
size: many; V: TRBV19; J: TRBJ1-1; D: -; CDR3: CASTATRPTEAFF; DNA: TGTGCCAGTACCGCGACCAGACCCACTGAAGCTTTCTTT
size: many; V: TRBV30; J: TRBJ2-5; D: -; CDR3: CAWRGTLQETQYF; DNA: TGTGCCTGGAGGGGGACACTCCAAGAGACCCAGTACTTC
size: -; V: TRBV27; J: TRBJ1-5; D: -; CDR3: CASSFSGVHQPQHF; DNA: TGTGCCAGCAGTTTCTCAGGGGTACACCAGCCCCAGCATTTT
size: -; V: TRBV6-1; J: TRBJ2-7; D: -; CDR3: CASRDSEAYEQYF; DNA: TGTGCCAGCAGAGACTCAGAGGCTTACGAGCAGTACTTC
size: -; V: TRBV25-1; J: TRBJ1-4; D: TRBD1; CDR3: CATSPGQGFEKLFF; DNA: TGTGCCACCTCACCCGGACAGGGGTTTGAAAAACTGTTTTTT
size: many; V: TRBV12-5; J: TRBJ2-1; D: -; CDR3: CASGLLRTGGNEQFF; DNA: TGTGCTAGTGGTTTGCTAAGGACCGGAGGGAATGAGCAGTTCTTC
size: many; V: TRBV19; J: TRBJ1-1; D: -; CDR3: CASTQRTLNTEAFF; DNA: TGTGCCAGTACCCAAAGAACGTTGAACACTGAAGCTTTCTTT
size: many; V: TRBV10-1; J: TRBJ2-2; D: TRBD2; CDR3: CASSGHSAGEVTGKLFF; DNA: TGCGCCAGCAGTGGACATTCAGCGGGAGAGGTCACCGGGAAGCTGTTTTTT
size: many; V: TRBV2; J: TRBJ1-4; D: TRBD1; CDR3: CASRDDRGSEKLFF; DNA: TGTGCCAGCAGGGATGACAGGGGGAGTGAAAAACTGTTTTTT
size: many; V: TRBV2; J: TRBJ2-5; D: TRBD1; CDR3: CASRQGPIQETQYF; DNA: TGTGCCAGCAGACAGGGGCCAATTCAAGAGACCCAGTACTTC
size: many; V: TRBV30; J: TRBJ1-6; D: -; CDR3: CAWMIGNSPLHF; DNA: TGTGCCTGGATGATAGGGAATTCACCCCTCCACTTT
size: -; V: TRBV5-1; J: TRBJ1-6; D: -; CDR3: CASSLKGSHNSPLHF; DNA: TGCGCCAGCAGCTTGAAGGGGAGCCATAATTCACCCCTCCACTTT
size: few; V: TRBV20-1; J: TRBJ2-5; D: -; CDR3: CSATLLTGSKETQYF; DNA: TGCAGTGCCACCCTGCTAACCGGCTCTAAAGAGACCCAGTACTTC
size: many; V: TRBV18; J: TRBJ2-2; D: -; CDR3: CASSPDKVNTGELFF; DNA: TGTGCCAGCTCTCCAGATAAAGTGAACACCGGGGAGCTGTTTTTT
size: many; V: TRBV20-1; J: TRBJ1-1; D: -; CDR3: CSASSPGLRAEAFF; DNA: TGCAGTGCTAGTTCCCCAGGCCTCAGGGCTGAAGCTTTCTTT
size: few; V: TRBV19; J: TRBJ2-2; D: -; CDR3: CASSIDIAGELFF; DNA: TGTGCCAGTAGTATAGATATAGCCGGGGAGCTGTTTTTT
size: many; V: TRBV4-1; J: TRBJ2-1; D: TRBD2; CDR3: CASSQGNSGGSYNEQFF; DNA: TGCGCCAGCAGCCAAGGGAATAGCGGGGGATCCTACAATGAGCAGTTCTTC
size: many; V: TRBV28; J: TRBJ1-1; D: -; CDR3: CASGDTRAFF; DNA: TGTGCCAGCGGCGACACAAGGGCTTTCTTT
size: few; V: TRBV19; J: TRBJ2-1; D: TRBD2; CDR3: CASSILPGTSGGLSYNEQFF; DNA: TGTGCCAGTAGTATACTCCCTGGGACTAGCGGGGGACTCTCCTACAATGAGCAGTTCTTC
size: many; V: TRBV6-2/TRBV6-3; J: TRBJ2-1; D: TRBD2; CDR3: CASGAIAGPYNEQFF; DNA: TGTGCCAGCGGCGCCATAGCGGGACCGTACAATGAGCAGTTCTTC
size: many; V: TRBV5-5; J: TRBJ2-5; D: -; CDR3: CASSLRGDQETQYF; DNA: TGTGCCAGCAGCTTGAGGGGGGACCAAGAGACCCAGTACTTC
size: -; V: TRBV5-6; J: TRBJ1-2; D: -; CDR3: CASSPPRGPAGYTF; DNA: TGTGCCAGCAGCCCCCCCCGGGGCCCAGCGGGCTACACCTTC